Below are 26 T cell receptor beta chains sequenced from a single sample in a study of T-cell memory formation after mild COVID-19. TCRdb analysed the 5' RACE reads with MiXCR anew, one entry per CDR3 protein. The repertoire has approximately 290,000 distinct CDR3 sequences, roughly 15% of them found once; the top ten carry around a fifth. Sequencing used PBMCs or a T cell subset sorted from them (not recorded which). All receptors derive from a man younger than 35 who had mild COVID-19 (a few samples of this study predate the infection). Cell type and time point are not known.

The rearrangement joins TRBV27 to TRBJ2-5; weak D call: TRBD1 (6 bases). The germline V gene has CDR1 MNHEY and CDR2 SMNVEV (reference sequence). Trimming cost V 2 bases and J 4 bases, with 8 bases left between them. The CDR3 is 13 amino acids. The CDR3 is CASSLLRGETQYF. The DNA of the CDR3 is TGTGCCAGCAGTTTACTCAGGGGAGAGACCCAGTACTTC.

This clonotype showed up just once. A much bigger clone sits one base away, suggesting this may be a read error. V gene TRBV12-3 or TRBV12-4 combines with J gene TRBJ2-7, with D unclear. V was trimmed by 9 bases and J by 11 bases, leaving 17 bases between them. The CDR3 runs 11 residues. The CDR3 DNA sequence: TGTGCCAGAATTTTCTGCGCCGCAAAGTACGTC. Protein sequence: CARIFCAAKYV.

This chain uses TRBV20-1 with TRBJ2-1; the D is unclear. The germline CDR1 and CDR2 sequences are DFQATT and SNEGSKA (reference sequence). V was cut by 3 bases and J by 8 bases, with 5 bases left in between. The CDR3 covers 10 residues. CDR3 protein: CSARIDEQFF. The DNA of the CDR3 is TGCAGTGCTAGGATTGATGAGCAGTTCTTC.

This clonotype was counted only a few times. Here the CDR3 reads CASSFRGGDQPQHF. The CDR3 DNA reads TGTGCCAGCAGCTTCCGCGGCGGGGATCAGCCCCAGCATTTT. J is TRBJ1-5 and V is TRBV7-2; the D is unclear. Trimming left V 3 bases short and J 5 bases short, with 11 bases between. This CDR3 is built from 14 residues. Per the germline V gene, CDR1 is SGHTA and CDR2 is FQGNSA.

This clonotype was detected only a few times. The chain uses TRBV20-1 and TRBJ2-3; 9 nucleotides align to TRBD1. The germline V gene encodes CDR1 DFQATT and CDR2 SNEGSKA (reference sequence). The V segment lost 4 bases and the J segment 2 bases; nucleotides outside the gene matches: 13. This CDR3 comprises 17 residues. In DNA, the CDR3 is TGCAGTGCTATGATGCCGGGACAGGGAGCGCCCACAGATACGCAGTATTTT. Translating gives CSAMMPGQGAPTDTQYF.

The chain is built from TRBV6-5 and TRBJ1-2, with TRBD1 matching 7 bases. This CDR3 comprises 13 residues. Germline trimming cut 9 bases from V and 4 bases from J; bases unmatched to any gene: 8. Germline V gene data show CDR1 as MNHEY and CDR2 as SVGAGI. CDR3 nucleotide sequence: TGTGCCAGTTCGGAGGGACAGCGCTATGGCTACACCTTC. Residues: CASSEGQRYGYTF.

In this sample, this clonotype turned up a few times. This chain uses TRBV11-2 with TRBJ1-2; a weak D match, TRBD1 (5 bases). There are 16 residues in the CDR3. Between the trimmed V and J ends, which lost 1 base and 0 bases, there was a span of 12 bases. CDR1 and CDR2 (germline): SGHAT, FQNNGV. DNA for the CDR3: TGTGCCAGCAGCTTAGGAGGCACAGGAGCTAACTATGGCTACACCTTC. Translation gives CASSLGGTGANYGYTF.

The chain couples TRBV9 to TRBJ1-1; maybe TRBD1 (5 bases). Germline V CDR1 and CDR2: SGDLS, YYNGEE. The ends were cut back, 0 bases at V and 4 bases at J, with 16 bases in the middle. The length of the CDR3 is 16 residues. CDR3 nucleotides: TGTGCCAGCAGCGTAGAGGGCGTTACAGGTACCACTGAAGCTTTCTTT. It is translated as CASSVEGVTGTTEAFF. Full variable domain (missing parts from reference TRBV9 and TRBJ1-1): DSGVTQTPKHLITATGQRVTLRCSPRSGDLSVYWYQQSLDQGLQFLIQYYNGEERAKGNILERFSAQQFPDLHSELNLSSLELGDSALYFCASSVEGVTGTTEAFFGQGTRLTVV.

The V call is TRBV7-2, the J call TRBJ2-7; D is uncertain. The CDR3 is 15 amino acids. The V and J ends lost 5 bases and 1 base respectively, with 15 bases between them. Germline CDR1 and CDR2: SGHTA and FQGNSA. The DNA of the CDR3 is TGTGCCAGCAGCCCCACCCCGGGCCTATCCTACGAGCAGTACTTC. Residues: CASSPTPGLSYEQYF.

The gene calls are TRBV2 and TRBJ2-7; D not certain. Per germline, CDR1 SNHLY and CDR2 FYNNEI. This CDR3 region has 15 residues. Trimming took 5 bases from V and 1 from J, leaving 15 bases between them. The CDR3 here is CASSPWKRKSYEQYF. The CDR3 DNA sequence: TGTGCCAGCAGTCCTTGGAAAAGGAAGTCCTACGAGCAGTACTTC.

This clonotype was counted only a few times. The chain is built from TRBV29-1 and TRBJ1-1, with D unresolved. V lost 4 bases, J lost 0 bases, and 6 bases lay in between. Germline V lookup: CDR1 SQVTM, CDR2 ANQGSEA. The CDR3 contains 12 residues. CDR3 DNA sequence: TGCAGCGTTGGCGGTTTGAACACTGAAGCTTTCTTT. Translating gives CSVGGLNTEAFF.

This clonotype was counted ten times or more. The V call is TRBV6-4, the J call TRBJ2-3; 10 bases are a match to TRBD1. The germline V gene encodes CDR1 MRHNA and CDR2 SNTAGT. There are 15 residues in the CDR3. V dropped 0 bases and J dropped 4; count of bases not matched to a gene: 1. This CDR3 is CASSDSTGGADTQYF. In nucleotides, the CDR3 is TGTGCCAGCAGTGACTCGACAGGGGGCGCAGATACGCAGTATTTT.

This chain uses TRBV7-9 with TRBJ1-2; TRBD1 matches at 7 bases. Looked up from germline, CDR1 is SEHNR and CDR2 is FQNEAQ (reference sequence). With V trimmed by 5 bases and J by 8 bases, 11 bases remained unmatched. The CDR3 spans 14 residues. The CDR3 DNA is TGTGCCAGCAGCACCGCCGACAGGGCGCTCGGCTACACCTTC. Translation: CASSTADRALGYTF.

This chain connects TRBV6-6 to TRBJ2-2; D is unclear. This CDR3 region has 16 residues. V was trimmed by 2 bases and J by 4 bases, leaving 14 bases between them. The germline V gene encodes CDR1 MNHNY and CDR2 SVGAGI (reference sequence). The CDR3: CASSYPRWLGTGELFF. CDR3 nucleotide sequence: TGTGCCAGCAGTTACCCCAGGTGGTTGGGCACCGGGGAGCTGTTTTTT.

The J gene is TRBJ2-5, the V gene TRBV19, with 15 bases matching TRBD2. CDR1 and CDR2 from the germline V gene are LNHDA and SQIVND (reference sequence). The CDR3 has 20 amino acids. V trimming: 3 bases; J trimming: 1 base; junction bases outside the gene matches: 12. DNA for the CDR3: TGTGCCAGTAGTATGGATCCCGGACTAGCGGGGGGGCCGCTCCAAGAGACCCAGTACTTC. Encoded protein: CASSMDPGLAGGPLQETQYF.

This clonotype was seen at least ten times. The rearrangement joins TRBV29-1 to TRBJ2-2; TRBD1 is a possible D gene (7 bases). This CDR3 contains 19 residues. Germline values: CDR1 SQVTM, CDR2 ANQGSEA. V dropped 0 bases and J dropped 4 bases, with 24 bases sitting between them. For the CDR3, the DNA is TGCAGCGTTGAAGATCCATTTAACGGAGGGACAGTAAGCACCGGGGAGCTGTTTTTT. Its protein product is CSVEDPFNGGTVSTGELFF.

This clonotype occurred a few times. V is TRBV7-9 and J is TRBJ2-3; 9 bases align to TRBD2. The length of the CDR3 is 17 residues. The germline V gene has CDR1 SEHNR and CDR2 FQNEAQ (reference sequence). V was clipped by 4 bases and J by 2 bases; unmatched bases: 10. The CDR3 coding sequence is TGTGCCAGCAGCTCGCCCAGCGGGGGGCGTTCCACAGATACGCAGTATTTT. It codes for CASSSPSGGRSTDTQYF.

The genes are TRBV13 and TRBJ2-2; TRBD1 is a possible D gene (6 bases). The CDR3 runs 14 residues. The V end lost 3 bases, the J end lost 5 bases, and 10 bases lay between the germline ends. Germline assignment: CDR1 PRHDT and CDR2 FYEKMQ (reference sequence). The CDR3 DNA follows: TGTGCCAGCAGCTTCACAGGGACAACCGGGGAGCTGTTTTTT. Protein sequence: CASSFTGTTGELFF.

The chain couples TRBV20-1 to TRBJ2-2, with D unclear. The CDR3 extends over 13 amino acids. CDR1 and CDR2 from the germline V gene are DFQATT and SNEGSKA (reference sequence). Trimming pared 5 bases from V and 1 base from J, leaving 8 bases between. The CDR3 loop reads CSAAYRNTGELFF. In nucleotides, the CDR3 is TGCAGTGCTGCGTATAGGAACACCGGGGAGCTGTTTTTT.

The V and J genes are TRBV12-3 or TRBV12-4 and TRBJ1-1; D is unresolved. The CDR3 totals 13 residues. Trimming stripped 5 bases from V and 0 bases from J, with 7 bases between. This CDR3 reads CASSQAMNTEAFF. The CDR3 DNA reads TGTGCCAGCAGTCAGGCCATGAACACTGAAGCTTTCTTT.

The V and J genes are TRBV7-4 and TRBJ2-2, with a weak D call TRBD1 (5 bases). Germline CDR1 and CDR2: SGHVT and SQSDAQ. This CDR3 spans 15 amino acids. The V gene lost 3 bases and the J gene lost 7 bases, with 15 bases spanning the gap. This CDR3 reads CASSFPGWLDGELFF. The DNA for the CDR3 is TGTGCCAGCAGCTTCCCAGGGTGGCTTGACGGGGAGCTGTTTTTT. Drawing the rest from reference TRBV7-4 and TRBJ2-2, the complete variable domain is GAGVSQSPRYKVAKRGRDVALRCDSISGHVTLYWYRQTLGQGSEVLTYSQSDAQRDKSGRPSGRFSAERPERSVSTLKIQRTEQGDSAVYLCASSFPGWLDGELFFGEGSRLTVL.

The rearrangement joins TRBV20-1 to TRBJ2-1; D uncertain. Trimming removed 6 bases from V and 0 bases from J, with 12 bases in between. The CDR3 is 14 amino acids. From germline, CDR1 is DFQATT and CDR2 SNEGSKA (reference sequence). CDR3 DNA sequence: TGCAGTGCCGCCGGGCTCCTCTCCTACAATGAGCAGTTCTTC. Amino acids: CSAAGLLSYNEQFF.

The V and J genes are TRBV6-2 or TRBV6-3 and TRBJ2-5, with TRBD1 matching over 11 bases. Trimming took 5 bases from V and 5 from J; bases not matched to a gene: 13. CDR1 MNHEY and CDR2 SVGEGT come from the germline V gene. The CDR3 is 17 residues long. The CDR3 DNA reads as TGTGCCAGCAGTACCCCGGACAGGGGGCCGTGGGAGGAGACCCAGTACTTC. Protein sequence: CASSTPDRGPWEETQYF.

The CDR3 nucleotides read TGCAGTGCTAGAGAGGAGGGCTACGAGCAGTACGTC. Translated: CSAREEGYEQYV. The chain has TRBV20-1 and TRBJ2-7; a possible D gene is TRBD2 (6 bases). CDR1 is DFQATT and CDR2 is SNEGSKA in the germline V gene (reference sequence). The length of the CDR3 is 12 residues. V dropped 0 bases and J dropped 3 bases, with 6 bases sitting between them.

This clonotype was found a few times. The chain employs TRBV9 and TRBJ2-7; D unclear. Germline V CDR1 and CDR2: SGDLS, YYNGEE. This CDR3 has 14 amino acids. V was clipped by 4 bases and J by 2 bases, with 13 bases between them. The CDR3 region has the DNA TGTGCCAGCAGCTCCGAGGCTACACCCTACGAGCAGTACTTC. It encodes CASSSEATPYEQYF.

J is TRBJ1-1 and V is TRBV21-1; the table gives TRBD1 as D, unverified against the DNA. TRBV21-1 is reported as a pseudogene. CDR3 length: 17 residues. The chain's CDR3 is CASSRRQGKRVKTEAFF. The CDR3 nucleotides are TGTGCCAGCAGCAGAAGACAGGGGAAAAGGGTTAAGACTGAAGCTTTCTTT.